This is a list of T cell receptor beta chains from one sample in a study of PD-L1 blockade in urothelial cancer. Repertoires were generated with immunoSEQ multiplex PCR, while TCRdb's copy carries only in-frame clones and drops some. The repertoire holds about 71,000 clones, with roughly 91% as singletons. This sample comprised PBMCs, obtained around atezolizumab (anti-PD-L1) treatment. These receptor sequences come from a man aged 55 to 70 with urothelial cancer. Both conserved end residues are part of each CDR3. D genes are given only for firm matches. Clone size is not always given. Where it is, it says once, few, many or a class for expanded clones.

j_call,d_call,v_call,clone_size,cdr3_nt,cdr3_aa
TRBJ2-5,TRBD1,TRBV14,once,TGTGCCAGCAGCTACAGGGGTGCCCAACAAGAGACCCAGTACTTC,CASSYRGAQQETQYF
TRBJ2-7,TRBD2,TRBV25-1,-,TGTGCCAGCACCTTGGCGGGGGGTTACGAGCAGTACTTC,CASTLAGGYEQYF
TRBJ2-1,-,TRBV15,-,TGTGCCACCAGCAGAGAGAGGGGGTATAGCTCCTACAATGAGCAGTTCTTC,CATSRERGYSSYNEQFF
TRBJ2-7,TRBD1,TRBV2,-,TGTGCCAGCAGGACCCAAGGACAGGGGGCAAAGCAGTACTTC,CASRTQGQGAKQYF
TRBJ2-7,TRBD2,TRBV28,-,TGTGCCAGCAGACCGGGACTAGCGGGACGGGAGCAGTACTTC,CASRPGLAGREQYF
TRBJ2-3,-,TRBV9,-,TGTGCCAGCAGCGTCGAGGGGACCCTAGCGACAGATACGCAGTATTTT,CASSVEGTLATDTQYF
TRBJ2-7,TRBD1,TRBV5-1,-,TGCGCCAGCAGCCCTACTCAGGGGACAGGGATCTACGAGCAGTACTTC,CASSPTQGTGIYEQYF
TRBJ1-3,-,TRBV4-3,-,TGCGCCAGCAGCCAGCGGGGCTCTGGAAACACCATATATTTT,CASSQRGSGNTIYF
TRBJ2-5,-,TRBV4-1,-,TGCGCCAGCAGCCAAGATCCCGCACAGGGAGGGGAGACCCAGTACTTC,CASSQDPAQGGETQYF
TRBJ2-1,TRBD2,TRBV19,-,TGTGCCAGTAGTATCCCCGGACTAGCCGCGGGCAATGAGCAGTTCTTC,CASSIPGLAAGNEQFF
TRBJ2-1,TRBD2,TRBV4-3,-,TGCGCCAGCAGCCAAGAGGTGGGTCGGGCTAGCGGGTACAATGAGCAGTTCTTC,CASSQEVGRASGYNEQFF
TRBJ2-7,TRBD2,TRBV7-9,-,TGTGCCAGCAGTTCAGGTTGGAGCGGGACGAGGGTGGCCTACGAGCAGTACTTC,CASSSGWSGTRVAYEQYF
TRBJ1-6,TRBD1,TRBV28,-,TGTGCCAGCAGTAATAGCGGGACAGCTTCTATCTATAATTCACCCCTCCACTTT,CASSNSGTASIYNSPLHF